One sample yielded the 27 T cell receptor beta chains listed below, sequenced in a study of blood T cell repertoires in COVID-19. Assay used: immunoSEQ multiplex PCR; TCRdb lists only in-frame clones, some missing. The repertoire holds 150,000 or so clones, with roughly 88% as singletons. Sequenced input: PBMCs or T cells enriched from blood (not recorded which). The receptors shown here come from a man aged 65 to 85 who had been exposed to COVID-19.

This clone was found a few times. The chain recombines TRBV30 with TRBJ1-2; D gene ambiguous. This CDR3 region has 14 residues. Looked up from germline, CDR1 is GTSNPN and CDR2 is SVGIG (reference sequence). V was trimmed by 4 bases and J by 1 base, leaving 13 bases between them. The CDR3 is CAWNEPGFNYGYTF. The CDR3 DNA follows: TGTGCCTGGAACGAACCGGGATTTAACTATGGCTACACCTTC.

The table lists this clone with a count of one. The J gene is TRBJ1-6, the V gene TRBV6-5, with a tentative D call TRBD1 (6 bases). CDR1 MNHEY and CDR2 SVGAGI come from the germline V gene. V lost 2 bases and J lost 7, with 12 bases in between. The CDR3 sequence is 15 residues long. The CDR3 sequence: CASSYASGDNSPLHF. CDR3 DNA sequence: TGTGCCAGCAGTTACGCCTCAGGGGACAATTCACCCCTCCACTTT.

This clone came up a few times. The chain carries TRBV18 and TRBJ1-1; 9 bases match TRBD1. Germline CDR1 is KGHSH and CDR2 is LQKENI. Trimming took 4 bases from V and 1 from J; bases not matched to a gene: 7. The CDR3 is 16 residues long. The CDR3, as DNA: TGTGCCAGCTCACGCACAGGGGGCGGGAGGAACACTGAAGCTTTCTTT. Translated, it gives CASSRTGGGRNTEAFF.

This clone turned up a few times. This chain joins TRBV28 and TRBJ2-2; 10 nucleotides align to TRBD2. V lost 7 bases and J lost 4; bases outside the gene matches: 6. The germline V gene encodes CDR1 MDHEN and CDR2 SYDVKM. This CDR3 has 15 residues. The DNA for the CDR3 is TGTGCCAGCATGCTGGGACTAGCGAGCACCGGGGAGCTGTTTTTT. It yields the protein CASMLGLASTGELFF.

J is TRBJ1-5 and V is TRBV28; D is unclear. V was cut by 9 bases and J by 1 base, with 13 bases left in between. Germline assignment: CDR1 MDHEN and CDR2 SYDVKM. This CDR3 contains 14 residues. CDR3 nucleotide sequence: TGTGCCAGTAAATCACCGGGGAGCAATCAGCCCCAGCATTTT. Protein product: CASKSPGSNQPQHF.

The rearrangement links TRBV25-1 to TRBJ2-5, with TRBD2 identical over 8 bases. From germline, CDR1 is MGHDK and CDR2 SYGVNS. V shed 2 bases, J shed 4 bases, and the junction held 15 bases outside the gene matches. This CDR3 region has 18 residues. The chain's CDR3 is CASSEGGLAGSKGETQYF. The CDR3 nucleotides are TGTGCCAGCAGTGAAGGGGGGCTAGCGGGCTCCAAGGGAGAGACCCAGTACTTC.

The gene calls are TRBV3-1 (or the pseudogene TRBV3-2) and TRBJ2-3; tentative D call: TRBD1 (6 bases). Germline V CDR1 and CDR2: LGHDT, YNNKEL (reference sequence). The CDR3 has 16 residues. Trimming removed 0 bases at V and 2 bases at J, with 12 bases between. CDR3 loop: CASSQEEGVNTDTQYF. For the CDR3, the DNA is TGTGCCAGCAGCCAAGAAGAGGGGGTTAACACAGATACGCAGTATTTT.

CDR3 bases: TGTGCCGCGGGACAGGGGGCTCCTTACACCTTC. Protein sequence: CAAGQGAPYTF. The J gene is TRBJ1-2, the V gene TRBV7-2, with 12 positions matching TRBD1. The CDR3 extends over 11 amino acids. Germline-derived CDR1 and CDR2 are SGHTA and FQGNSA. Trimming at V came to 11 bases and at J to 11 bases, leaving 6 bases not matched to a gene.

The rearrangement links TRBV5-8 to TRBJ2-1; the match to TRBD2 covers 13 bases. The CDR3 totals 19 residues. J lost 8 bases, V lost 5 bases, and 19 bases had no gene match. Germline loops: CDR1 SGHTS, CDR2 YDEGEE. CDR3 residues: CASRRGLAGIQTRNDEQFF. The CDR3 region has the DNA TGTGCCAGCAGAAGGGGACTAGCGGGGATTCAGACGAGGAATGATGAGCAGTTCTTC.

The chain carries TRBV11-2 and TRBJ2-3, with 15 bases that match TRBD2. After removal of 5 bases from V and 4 bases from J, the junction contained 4 bases not matched to a gene. The CDR3 length is 16 residues. Germline CDR1 reads SGHAT; CDR2 reads FQNNGV. CDR3: CASSLGLAGGPDTQYF. The CDR3 region has the DNA TGTGCCAGCAGCCTGGGACTAGCGGGGGGCCCAGATACGCAGTATTTT.

The chain has TRBV5-5 and TRBJ1-1; 8 positions agree with TRBD1. Germline trimming cut 3 bases from V and 1 base from J; bases unmatched to any gene: 2. Germline assignment: CDR1 SGHKS and CDR2 YYEKEE (reference sequence). This CDR3 contains 14 residues. The CDR3 nucleotides read TGTGCCAGCAGCTGGGGACAGGCGAACACTGAAGCTTTCTTT. Translated, it gives CASSWGQANTEAFF.

This chain links TRBV2 with TRBJ2-3, with D possibly being TRBD2 (5 bases). Germline CDR1 reads SNHLY; CDR2 reads FYNNEI. V was pared by 7 bases and J by 6 bases, with 11 bases between. The CDR3 is made up of 12 amino acids. CDR3 amino acids: CASTLSADTQYF. In DNA, the CDR3 is TGTGCCAGCACCCTTAGCGCTGATACGCAGTATTTT.

This chain joins TRBV19 and TRBJ2-5; the D is unclear. The CDR3 sequence is 13 residues long. V dropped 3 bases and J dropped 2 bases, with 7 bases sitting between them. Germline CDR1 reads LNHDA; CDR2 reads SQIVND (reference sequence). CDR3 in DNA: TGTGCCAGTAGTATCAGTTTACAAGAGACCCAGTACTTC. The encoded protein is CASSISLQETQYF.

CDR3 residues: CASRKTGMNTEAFF. The CDR3 region has the DNA TGTGCCAGCAGAAAGACAGGGATGAACACTGAAGCTTTCTTT. This sequence joins TRBV7-9 and TRBJ1-1, with TRBD1 matching 7 bases. CDR1 and CDR2 from the germline V gene are SEHNR and FQNEAQ (reference sequence). Trimming took 6 bases from V and 0 from J; bases not matched to a gene: 4. CDR3 length: 14 amino acids.

The V gene is TRBV18, the J gene TRBJ1-2; 10 nucleotides align to TRBD1. J gave up 6 bases and V 6 bases, and 4 bases lay outside the gene matches. Germline V gene data show CDR1 as KGHSH and CDR2 as LQKENI. The CDR3 is made up of 13 amino acids. CDR3 sequence: CASSTTGGDGYTF. CDR3 sequence (DNA): TGTGCCAGCTCGACGACAGGGGGCGATGGCTACACCTTC.

This chain uses TRBV6-2 or TRBV6-3 with TRBJ2-1, with 7 bases matching TRBD2. The CDR3 length is 20 residues. J was trimmed by 7 bases and V by 2 bases; bases with no gene match: 23. Germline CDR1 and CDR2: MNHEY and SVGEGT. CDR3 in DNA: TGTGCCAGCAGTTACCTCGAGTCTATGAAGGGCGGGGGAAGTCAGAATGAGCAGTTCTTC. The encoded protein is CASSYLESMKGGGSQNEQFF.

The J gene is TRBJ1-4, the V gene TRBV7-2; D is unclear. The CDR3 extends over 16 amino acids. The V gene lost 1 base and the J gene lost 4 bases, with 13 bases spanning the gap. CDR1 is SGHTA, CDR2 FQGNSA, per germline. CDR3 coding DNA: TGTGCCAGCAGCTTAGTTCCGGTAGAAGTTAATGAAAAACTGTTTTTT. This translates into CASSLVPVEVNEKLFF.

This chain's CDR3 is CASSHLRGDTQYF. As DNA, the CDR3 is TGTGCCAGTAGTCACCTCCGGGGTGACACGCAGTATTTT. This rearrangement joins TRBV19 to TRBJ2-3; possible D gene TRBD2, 5 bases. Trimming left V 5 bases short and J 9 bases short, with 15 bases between. From germline, CDR1 is LNHDA and CDR2 SQIVND (reference sequence). This CDR3 spans 13 amino acids.

The J gene is TRBJ2-7, the V gene TRBV2; 8 positions match TRBD1. The germline gives CDR1 SNHLY, CDR2 FYNNEI. This CDR3 spans 12 amino acids. The V and J ends lost 6 bases and 12 bases, in that order; junction bases with no gene match: 10. The CDR3 region has the DNA TGTGCCAGCAGGACGGACAGGGTACGGCGGTACTTC. It is translated as CASRTDRVRRYF.

The V and J genes are TRBV27 and TRBJ2-2; D is unresolved. Germline CDR1 is MNHEY and CDR2 is SMNVEV (reference sequence). This CDR3 spans 12 amino acids. Trimming stripped 5 bases from V and 8 bases from J, with 9 bases between. Here the CDR3 reads CASSPFLGELFF. The CDR3 region has the DNA TGTGCCAGCAGTCCGTTCCTAGGGGAGCTGTTTTTT.

This clone was recorded once. The chain carries TRBV10-1 and TRBJ2-7; 8 bases fit TRBD1. The CDR3 consists of 13 residues. Germline assignment: CDR1 WNHNN and CDR2 SYGVQD (reference sequence). The V segment lost 4 bases and the J segment 6 bases; nucleotides outside the gene matches: 5. Written as DNA, the CDR3 is TGCGCCAGCAGTGGACAGGGGCGCTCCGAGCAGTACTTC. Translated, it gives CASSGQGRSEQYF.

The chain combines TRBV19 with TRBJ1-2; TRBD1 aligns across 10 bases. CDR1 LNHDA and CDR2 SQIVND come from the germline V gene (reference sequence). The CDR3 covers 14 residues. V was clipped by 5 bases and J by 5 bases; unmatched bases: 5. CDR3 amino acids: CASSLGQGRYGYTF. CDR3 DNA: TGTGCCAGTAGTTTGGGACAGGGGCGTTATGGCTACACCTTC.

CDR3 sequence reads: CSVSRQANYGYTF. For the CDR3, the DNA is TGCAGCGTTTCCAGACAGGCTAACTATGGCTACACCTTC. The rearrangement links TRBV29-1 to TRBJ1-2, with a tentative D call TRBD1 (6 bases). From germline, CDR1 is SQVTM and CDR2 ANQGSEA. Trimming shortened V by 5 bases and J by 0 bases, and 10 bases separated the two germline ends. This CDR3 spans 13 amino acids.

V usage is TRBV7-2 and J usage is TRBJ2-7; TRBD1 matches at 11 bases. Trimming cost V 9 bases and J 5 bases; bases outside gene matches: 18. The CDR3 loop spans 17 amino acids. CDR1 SGHTA and CDR2 FQGNSA come from the germline V gene. CDR3 nucleotide sequence: TGTGCCAGTGGGTGGGGACAGGGGGGTGGTTTGATGGACGAGCAGTACTTC. Its protein is CASGWGQGGGLMDEQYF.

This chain links TRBV13 with TRBJ2-6; 8 bases are a match to TRBD1. V lost 0 bases to trimming and J lost 0 bases; unmatched junction nucleotides: 7. The germline V gene has CDR1 PRHDT and CDR2 FYEKMQ (reference sequence). The CDR3 contains 19 residues. The CDR3 reads CASSLGGQGATSGANVLTF. DNA of the CDR3: TGTGCCAGCAGCTTAGGAGGGCAGGGGGCCACCTCTGGGGCCAACGTCCTGACTTTC.

V usage is TRBV28 and J usage is TRBJ1-4; no clear D gene. CDR3 length equals 11 residues. The germline gives CDR1 MDHEN, CDR2 SYDVKM. V lost 10 bases to trimming and J lost 3 bases, with 6 bases between them. The CDR3 sequence is CAIRANEKLFF. In DNA form, the CDR3 reads TGTGCCATCCGGGCTAATGAAAAACTGTTTTTT.

The gene calls are TRBV7-2 and TRBJ1-4, with a tentative D call TRBD1 (6 bases). Deletions cut 5 bases from V and 3 bases from J, with 13 bases between. The CDR3 runs to 15 residues. From germline, CDR1 is SGHTA and CDR2 FQGNSA. CDR3 sequence reads: CASSTDSASNEKLFF. The CDR3 DNA reads TGTGCCAGCAGCACGGACAGTGCCTCTAATGAAAAACTGTTTTTT.